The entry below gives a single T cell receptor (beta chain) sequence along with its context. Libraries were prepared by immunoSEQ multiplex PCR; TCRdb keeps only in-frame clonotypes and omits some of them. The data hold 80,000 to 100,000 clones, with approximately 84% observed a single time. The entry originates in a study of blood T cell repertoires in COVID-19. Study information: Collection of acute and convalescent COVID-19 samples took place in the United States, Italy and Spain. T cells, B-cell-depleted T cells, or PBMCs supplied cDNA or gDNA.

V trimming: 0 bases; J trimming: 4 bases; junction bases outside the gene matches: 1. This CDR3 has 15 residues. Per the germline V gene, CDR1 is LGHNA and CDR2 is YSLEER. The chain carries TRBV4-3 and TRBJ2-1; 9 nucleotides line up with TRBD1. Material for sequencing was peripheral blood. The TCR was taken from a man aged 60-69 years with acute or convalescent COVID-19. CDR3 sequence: CASSQDGTGYNEQFF. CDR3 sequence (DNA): TGCGCCAGCAGCCAAGATGGGACAGGGTACAATGAGCAGTTCTTC.